These 7 T cell receptor beta chains were all obtained from the same sample, sequenced in a study of CD8 T cells in ankylosing spondylitis. Overall study results and limits: For ankylosing spondylitis blood, a TCR beta motif of seven to nine highly homologous variants appeared characteristic.

TCRdb independently ran MiXCR on the 5' RACE reads; one entry per CDR3 protein. The sample has over 700,000 distinct CDR3 sequences, around 19% seen once. No cognate antigen is known for these TCRs. The sequencing input was blood, either unsorted or a sorted T cell fraction (not recorded which). These receptors were taken from a male donor with ankylosing spondylitis.

In this sample, this clonotype turned up a few times. The junction shows a germline mismatch at one end, possibly a read error. This rearrangement joins TRBV10-3 to TRBJ1-1, with D possibly being TRBD1 (5 bases). The CDR3 runs to 15 residues. CDR1 is ENHRY and CDR2 is SYGVKD in the germline V gene. CDR3 in amino acids: CAISESTGLNTEVFF. CDR3 DNA sequence: TGTGCCATCAGTGAGTCCACAGGTTTGAACACTGAAGTTTTCTTT.

The chain recombines TRBV5-1 with TRBJ2-5, with 9 bases lining up with TRBD1. The CDR3 extends over 14 amino acids. Per the germline V gene, CDR1 is SGHRS and CDR2 is YFSETQ. J gave up 5 bases and V 4 bases, and 6 bases lay outside the gene matches. The CDR3 region is CASSPTGGWETQYF. The CDR3 bases are TGCGCCAGCAGCCCAACAGGGGGCTGGGAGACCCAGTACTTC.

V usage is TRBV19 and J usage is TRBJ2-5; D gene unclear. Trimming left V 10 bases short and J 2 bases short, with 8 bases between. The length of the CDR3 is 11 residues. Germline CDR1 is LNHDA and CDR2 is SQIVND (reference sequence). The CDR3 sequence is CATWAQETQYF. In DNA form, the CDR3 reads TGTGCCACTTGGGCGCAAGAGACCCAGTACTTC.

This clonotype was counted between two and nine times. The gene calls are TRBV3-1 and TRBJ2-1; 13 nucleotides match TRBD2. The V gene end was trimmed by 1 base and the J gene end by 0 bases; junction bases not matched to a gene: 6. Per the germline V gene, CDR1 is LGHDT and CDR2 is YNNKEL (reference sequence). The CDR3 spans 19 residues. The CDR3 DNA is TGTGCCAGCAGCCAAGTCGGACTAGCGGGGGAGCCCTCCTACAATGAGCAGTTCTTC. Translated, it gives CASSQVGLAGEPSYNEQFF.

The gene calls are TRBV12-3 or TRBV12-4 and TRBJ1-6; no clear D gene. The CDR3 is made up of 13 amino acids. Trimming removed 6 bases at V and 8 bases at J, with 11 bases between. CDR3 nucleotide sequence: TGTGCCAGCAGCATTTCAGGAGATTCACCCCTCCACTTT. Amino acid sequence: CASSISGDSPLHF.

This clonotype was seen repeatedly, ten times or more. The chain carries TRBV5-1 and TRBJ1-4; tentatively, D is TRBD1 (5 bases). The CDR3 has 13 residues. CDR1 and CDR2 (germline): SGHRS, YFSETQ. Trimming cost V 7 bases and J 6 bases, with 13 bases left between them. The CDR3 loop is CASGSGFDEKLFF. CDR3 DNA sequence: TGCGCCAGCGGCTCAGGGTTTGATGAAAAACTGTTTTTT.

This chain connects TRBV5-1 to TRBJ1-1, with D uncertain. Germline values: CDR1 SGHRS, CDR2 YFSETQ. Trimming pared 1 base from V and 1 base from J, leaving 8 bases between. CDR3 length: 14 amino acids. CDR3 sequence (DNA): TGCGCCAGCAGCTTGATGGGTACGAACACTGAAGCTTTCTTT. Translated, it gives CASSLMGTNTEAFF. Using reference TRBV5-1 and TRBJ1-1 for the parts outside the CDR3, the full variable domain is KAGVTQTPRYLIKTRGQQVTLSCSPISGHRSVSWYQQTPGQGLQFLFEYFSETQRNKGNFPGRFSGRQFSNSRSEMNVSTLELGDSALYLCASSLMGTNTEAFFGQGTRLTVV.